A single sample is the source of the 5 T cell receptor beta chains below, sequenced in a study of blood T cell repertoires in COVID-19. Sequencing used immunoSEQ multiplex PCR; TCRdb keeps in-frame clones, though not all of them. The sample has about 190,000 clones; less than 80% are singletons. The sequencing sample was made of peripheral blood. These receptors all stem from a man aged 45-60 years who had recovered from COVID-19.

The genes are TRBV4-2 and TRBJ1-1, with a possible D match to TRBD1 (5 bases). Germline V CDR1 and CDR2: LGHNA, YNFKEQ. CDR3 length: 15 amino acids. The V end lost 1 base, the J end lost 0 bases, and 9 bases lay between the germline ends. CDR3 sequence: CASSQARQLNTEAFF. CDR3 DNA sequence: TGTGCCAGCAGCCAAGCCAGACAGCTGAACACTGAAGCTTTCTTT.

The rearrangement links TRBV4-1 to TRBJ1-5; a weak D match, TRBD1 (5 bases). The CDR3 runs to 17 residues. Deletions cut 0 bases from V and 4 bases from J, with 16 bases between. Germline V lookup: CDR1 MGHRA, CDR2 YSYEKL. The CDR3 reads CASSQDIVVGANQPQHF. Here the CDR3 DNA reads TGCGCCAGCAGCCAAGATATCGTCGTTGGGGCGAATCAGCCCCAGCATTTT.

In DNA, the CDR3 is TGTGCCAGCAGTGGAACTAGCCGGCTTTTGTTAAAGTATGGCTACACCTTC. This codes for CASSGTSRLLLKYGYTF. The chain recombines TRBV6-1 with TRBJ1-2; unclear D gene. Germline V lookup: CDR1 MNHNS, CDR2 SASEGT. The CDR3 is made up of 17 amino acids. The ends were cut back, 4 bases at V and 5 bases at J, with 23 bases in the middle.

This clone appeared a single time. V is TRBV6-6 and J is TRBJ2-7; 8 bases align to TRBD2. The CDR3 covers 16 residues. Germline V CDR1 and CDR2: MNHNY, SVGAGI (reference sequence). Losses at the gene ends were 6 bases for V and 6 bases for J; bases not matched to a gene: 16. CDR3 sequence: CASSSGRNSGISEQYF. The CDR3 DNA is TGTGCCAGCAGCTCGGGTCGAAATAGCGGGATAAGCGAGCAGTACTTC.

The rearrangement uses TRBV5-1 and TRBJ2-1; 10 nucleotides match TRBD1. The germline V gene has CDR1 SGHRS and CDR2 YFSETQ. V trimming: 1 base; J trimming: 7 bases; junction bases outside the gene matches: 5. This CDR3 region has 15 residues. CDR3 DNA sequence: TGCGCCAGCAGCTTGTGGGGACAGGGGCTTAATGAGCAGTTCTTC. It yields the protein CASSLWGQGLNEQFF. Filled out from reference TRBV5-1 and TRBJ2-1, the complete variable domain reads KAGVTQTPRYLIKTRGQQVTLSCSPISGHRSVSWYQQTPGQGLQFLFEYFSETQRNKGNFPGRFSGRQFSNSRSEMNVSTLELGDSALYLCASSLWGQGLNEQFFGPGTRLTVL.